This T cell receptor beta chain was sequenced for a study of regulatory T cells in long-lasting Graves disease. The overall study: Patients with new Graves' disease had used antithyroid drugs below 3 months. Study results and limitations: Analyses excluded thyroid tissue, covering peripheral blood alone.

In building TCR beta libraries, iRepertoire HTBI primers were used together with Arm-PCR of CDR3 regions. TCRdb reprocessed the multiplex PCR reads with MiXCR, giving one entry per CDR3 protein. The sample carries roughly 560,000 distinct CDR3 sequences, about 16% recorded once. This clonotype was seen more than once but under ten times. Its cognate antigen is unknown. Germline loops: CDR1 MNHEY, CDR2 SVGEGT. The CDR3 consists of 12 residues. V was clipped by 10 bases and J by 8 bases, with 17 bases between them. Time point denoted: newly diagnosed GD, antithyroid drugs for less than 3 months. With RNA extracted from PBMCs as input, the TCR library was made. These sequences were also reported in another study, on T cells in Graves' hyperthyroidism and ophthalmopathy. From that paper: Through a model of 13 V-J features, ophthalmopathy was separated from stable hyperthyroidism.

The sequence was collected from a middle-aged woman with Graves disease. This sample comprised peripheral blood mononuclear cells (PBMCs), obtained at new diagnosis, from a patient treated with antithyroid drugs. The chain joins TRBV6-2 or TRBV6-3 to TRBJ1-2; no reliable D call. The CDR3 nucleotides read TGTGCCACGGCGGGAGGGCTTCGGGGCTACACCTTC. It is translated as CATAGGLRGYTF.